Following are 10 T cell receptor beta chains from one sample sequenced in a study of cytomegalovirus exposure and HLA in healthy donors. The PCR had 60 Vbeta and 13 Jbeta primers. The assay was immunoSEQ multiplex PCR, and TCRdb's table has in-frame clones only and misses some. The listing contains about 200,000 clones. The sequencing sample was made of PBMCs. All receptors derive from a woman aged 25 to 45 in good health and CMV-seropositive.

This rearrangement joins TRBV7-6 to TRBJ1-2, with a weak D call TRBD1 (5 bases). The V and J ends lost 6 bases and 4 bases respectively, with 12 bases between them. Germline V gene sequence: CDR1 SGHVS, CDR2 FNYEAQ. The CDR3 consists of 13 residues. As DNA, the CDR3 is TGTGCCAGCAGGGCGGGGGGGGGCTATGGCTACACCTTC. Translation: CASRAGGGYGYTF.

V and J are TRBV6-1 and TRBJ2-7; D may be TRBD1 (5 bases). The CDR3 consists of 13 residues. The V gene lost 7 bases and the J gene lost 4 bases, with 14 bases spanning the gap. CDR1 MNHNS and CDR2 SASEGT come from the germline V gene. The CDR3 region has the DNA TGTGCCAGCACGCCCCCAGGGCATTACGAGCAGTACTTC. Translating gives CASTPPGHYEQYF.

CDR3 loop: CAGGQHSNYGYTF. DNA for the CDR3: TGTGCGGGGGGTCAACATTCTAACTATGGCTACACCTTC. V usage is TRBV7-9 and J usage is TRBJ1-2; D might be TRBD1 (5 bases). Germline CDR1 is SEHNR and CDR2 is FQNEAQ (reference sequence). The length of the CDR3 is 13 residues.

The gene calls are TRBV4-3 and TRBJ2-5; possibly TRBD2 for D (6 bases). CDR3 size: 13 residues. CDR1 and CDR2 (germline): LGHNA, YSLEER. Trimming removed 1 base from V and 5 bases from J, with 8 bases in between. The CDR3 DNA follows: TGCGCCAGCAGCCAAGGCCGGGGGGAGACCCAGTACTTC. Translating gives CASSQGRGETQYF.

V usage is TRBV18 and J usage is TRBJ1-2; 8 bases match TRBD1. CDR1 and CDR2 from the germline V gene are KGHSH and LQKENI. The junction had 4 bases not matched to a gene; V was cut back by 0 bases and J by 7 bases. The CDR3 is 14 amino acids. The CDR3 region is CASSPPAQGGGYTF. Here the CDR3 DNA reads TGTGCCAGCTCACCACCCGCACAGGGGGGTGGCTACACCTTC.

This chain connects TRBV9 to TRBJ2-5; 9 bases match TRBD1. The CDR3 extends over 17 amino acids. The ends lost 1 base at V and 2 bases at J; junction bases unmatched: 9. Germline CDR1 reads SGDLS; CDR2 reads YYNGEE. The CDR3 DNA sequence: TGTGCCAGCAGCGTATCAACAGGGGGCGCAGGGCAAGAGACCCAGTACTTC. Translation gives CASSVSTGGAGQETQYF.

The chain links TRBV9 to TRBJ1-1; D unresolved. CDR1 is SGDLS, CDR2 YYNGEE, per germline. V lost 0 bases to trimming and J lost 6 bases, with 9 bases between them. The CDR3 contains 13 residues. CDR3 region: CASSVDTASEAFF. CDR3 DNA: TGTGCCAGCAGCGTAGATACAGCCTCTGAAGCTTTCTTT.

V gene TRBV5-1 combines with J gene TRBJ2-1, with TRBD1 matching 10 bases. This CDR3 is 15 amino acids long. J was trimmed by 8 bases and V by 0 bases; bases with no gene match: 5. Germline assignment: CDR1 SGHRS and CDR2 YFSETQ. The DNA for the CDR3 is TGCGCCAGCAGCTTGGGACAGGGGGCGCGAGATGAGCAGTTCTTC. This gives the protein CASSLGQGARDEQFF.

This chain connects TRBV5-6 to TRBJ2-5, with 10 bases matching TRBD2. This CDR3 has 17 amino acids. Germline CDR1 SGHDT, CDR2 YYEEEE. J was trimmed by 4 bases and V by 1 base; bases with no gene match: 10. CDR3 sequence reads: CASSLLLAGLILETQYF. CDR3 bases: TGTGCCAGCAGCTTGTTACTAGCGGGACTTATCTTAGAGACCCAGTACTTC.

V usage is TRBV30 and J usage is TRBJ1-5; 9 nucleotides align to TRBD1. Germline CDR1 and CDR2: GTSNPN and SVGIG (reference sequence). The CDR3 is 14 residues long. The ends lost 3 bases at V and 3 bases at J; junction bases unmatched: 3. DNA for the CDR3: TGTGCCTGGAGCCGGACAGGGGTCAATCAGCCCCAGCATTTT. It translates to CAWSRTGVNQPQHF.